Each of the 3 T cell receptor beta chains below was sequenced from the same sample in a study of technical replicates of blood from a handful of donors. Assay used: immunoSEQ multiplex PCR; TCRdb lists only in-frame clones, some missing. The sample carries roughly 74,000 clones, roughly nine tenths recorded once. Sequencing was carried out using T cells isolated from PBMCs. The source is a human donor in good health.

As concerns this clone: Other DNA sequences from this sample encode an identical CDR3 as well. The chain has TRBV9 and TRBJ1-1, with no clear D. This CDR3 has 13 residues. Trimming shortened V by 0 bases and J by 4 bases, and 7 bases separated the two germline ends. Germline CDR1 is SGDLS and CDR2 is YYNGEE. Here the CDR3 reads CASSVGGSTEAFF. DNA for the CDR3: TGTGCCAGCAGCGTAGGAGGGAGCACTGAAGCTTTCTTT.

The genes are TRBV11-2 and TRBJ2-1; 7 bases align to TRBD1. V gave up 5 bases and J gave up 4 bases; unmatched junction bases: 11. The CDR3 loop spans 16 amino acids. CDR1 and CDR2 from the germline V gene are SGHAT and FQNNGV. CDR3 DNA: TGTGCCAGCAGCCACCCGGGACAGATCCCTTACAATGAGCAGTTCTTC. It encodes CASSHPGQIPYNEQFF.

CDR3 nucleotides: TGTGCCAGCAGTCGACAGGGGGCGGGCGGGGCCAACGTCCTGACTTTC. This sequence encodes CASSRQGAGGANVLTF. The J gene is TRBJ2-6, the V gene TRBV27; the match to TRBD1 covers 10 bases. Germline CDR1 and CDR2: MNHEY and SMNVEV (reference sequence). Trimming cost V 5 bases and J 4 bases; bases outside gene matches: 5. The CDR3 runs to 16 residues.